The present T cell receptor beta chain was sequenced within a study of shared clonotypes between healthy human individuals. V shed 5 bases and J shed 8 bases, with 12 bases lying between them. Germline V gene sequence: CDR1 SEHNR, CDR2 FQNEAQ (reference sequence). This CDR3 is built from 12 residues. Only CD45RO-negative cells positively selected for CCR7 counted as naive CD8 cells, so terminally differentiated effector memory CD45RA+ cells were excluded. Profiling relied on immunoSEQ multiplex PCR, and the TCRdb table lists in-frame clones only, not all of them. The table shows hundreds of thousands of clones, with 85% to 95% occurring only once.

This chain links TRBV7-9 with TRBJ1-1, with TRBD1 as a possible D gene (6 bases). This sequence was found in a woman aged 25 to 39 in good health. Sequences were obtained from naive CD8+ T cells sorted from blood. This chain's CDR3 is CASSQGQPEAFF. The CDR3 DNA sequence: TGTGCCAGCAGCCAAGGACAGCCAGAAGCTTTCTTT.